The rows below give T cell receptor beta chains drawn from one sample of a study of cytomegalovirus exposure and HLA in healthy donors. The method was immunoSEQ multiplex PCR; TCRdb's version includes in-frame clones alone and lacks a portion of them. This sample has approximately 300,000 clones, with just over 85% found just once. The sample was PBMCs. The origin of the receptors is a woman between 18 and 29 years old in good health and CMV-seronegative. Each CDR3 is given with its conserved first and last residue. Fields, in order: CDR3 length, V gene, J gene, clone size, D gene, CDR3 protein, CDR3 DNA. The D gene is left open where the match is weak. Expanded clones get a size class; other rows say once, few or many, or leave the size out.

cdr3_length: 12
v_call: TRBV2
j_call: TRBJ1-5
clone_size: -
d_call: -
cdr3_aa: CASSGGEQPQHF
cdr3_nt: TGTGCCAGCAGTGGCGGGGAACAGCCCCAGCATTTT

cdr3_length: 13
v_call: TRBV30
j_call: TRBJ1-1
clone_size: -
d_call: -
cdr3_aa: CAWSRAVNTEAFF
cdr3_nt: TGTGCCTGGAGTCGAGCGGTGAACACTGAAGCTTTCTTT

cdr3_length: 13
v_call: TRBV9
j_call: TRBJ2-7
clone_size: -
d_call: TRBD2
cdr3_aa: CASSVETSGEQYF
cdr3_nt: TGTGCCAGCAGCGTAGAAACTAGCGGCGAGCAGTACTTC

cdr3_length: 13
v_call: TRBV29-1
j_call: TRBJ1-2
clone_size: -
d_call: TRBD1
cdr3_aa: CSVRGGDDYGYTF
cdr3_nt: TGCAGCGTACGAGGGGGCGATGACTATGGCTACACCTTC

cdr3_length: 20
v_call: TRBV5-4
j_call: TRBJ2-3
clone_size: -
d_call: TRBD2
cdr3_aa: CASSLAVTSGIRGGTDTQYF
cdr3_nt: TGTGCCAGCAGCTTGGCCGTGACTAGCGGGATTCGGGGGGGCACAGATACGCAGTATTTT

cdr3_length: 15
v_call: TRBV27
j_call: TRBJ2-7
clone_size: -
d_call: -
cdr3_aa: CASSLPNPGAYEQYF
cdr3_nt: TGTGCCAGCAGTTTACCAAACCCGGGAGCCTACGAGCAGTACTTC

cdr3_length: 15
v_call: TRBV4-2
j_call: TRBJ2-7
clone_size: -
d_call: TRBD2
cdr3_aa: CASSQAAGGNYEQYF
cdr3_nt: TGTGCCAGCAGCCAAGCTGCGGGGGGGAACTACGAGCAGTACTTC

cdr3_length: 14
v_call: TRBV6-5
j_call: TRBJ1-2
clone_size: -
d_call: -
cdr3_aa: CASSYSRQFYGYTF
cdr3_nt: TGTGCCAGCAGTTACTCCCGCCAGTTCTATGGCTACACCTTC

cdr3_length: 13
v_call: TRBV5-1
j_call: TRBJ1-2
clone_size: -
d_call: -
cdr3_aa: CASSLSLMNGYTF
cdr3_nt: TGCGCCAGCAGCCTTAGTCTCATGAATGGCTACACCTTC

cdr3_length: 13
v_call: TRBV27
j_call: TRBJ2-7
clone_size: -
d_call: -
cdr3_aa: CASSTQDTYEQYF
cdr3_nt: TGTGCCAGCAGTACACAGGATACCTACGAGCAGTACTTC

cdr3_length: 14
v_call: TRBV19
j_call: TRBJ1-2
clone_size: -
d_call: -
cdr3_aa: CASSINSGAYGYTF
cdr3_nt: TGTGCCAGTAGTATAAACAGCGGAGCCTATGGCTACACCTTC

cdr3_length: 14
v_call: TRBV6-1
j_call: TRBJ2-3
clone_size: -
d_call: TRBD2
cdr3_aa: CASTLGGSTDTQYF
cdr3_nt: TGTGCCAGCACCCTGGGGGGGAGCACAGATACGCAGTATTTT

cdr3_length: 14
v_call: TRBV7-9
j_call: TRBJ1-5
clone_size: few
d_call: -
cdr3_aa: CASSSWTDNQPQHF
cdr3_nt: TGTGCCAGCAGCTCCTGGACAGACAATCAGCCCCAGCATTTT